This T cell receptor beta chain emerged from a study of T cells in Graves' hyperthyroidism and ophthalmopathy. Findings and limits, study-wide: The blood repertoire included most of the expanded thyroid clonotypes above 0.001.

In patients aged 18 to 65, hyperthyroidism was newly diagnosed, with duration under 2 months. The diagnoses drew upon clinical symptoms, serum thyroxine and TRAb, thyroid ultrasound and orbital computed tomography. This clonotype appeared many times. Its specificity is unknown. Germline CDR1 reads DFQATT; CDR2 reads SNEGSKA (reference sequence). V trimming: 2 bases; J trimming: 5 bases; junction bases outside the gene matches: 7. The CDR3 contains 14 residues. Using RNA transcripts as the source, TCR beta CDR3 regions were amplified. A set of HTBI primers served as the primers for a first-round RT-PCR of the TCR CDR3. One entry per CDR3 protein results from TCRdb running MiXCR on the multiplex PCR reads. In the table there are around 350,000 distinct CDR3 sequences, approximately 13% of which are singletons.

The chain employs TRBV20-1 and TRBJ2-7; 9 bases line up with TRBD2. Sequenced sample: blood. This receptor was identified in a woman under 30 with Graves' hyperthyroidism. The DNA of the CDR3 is TGCAGTGCTAGAAAGGCTAGCGGGACCCACGAGCAGTACTTC. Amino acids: CSARKASGTHEQYF.